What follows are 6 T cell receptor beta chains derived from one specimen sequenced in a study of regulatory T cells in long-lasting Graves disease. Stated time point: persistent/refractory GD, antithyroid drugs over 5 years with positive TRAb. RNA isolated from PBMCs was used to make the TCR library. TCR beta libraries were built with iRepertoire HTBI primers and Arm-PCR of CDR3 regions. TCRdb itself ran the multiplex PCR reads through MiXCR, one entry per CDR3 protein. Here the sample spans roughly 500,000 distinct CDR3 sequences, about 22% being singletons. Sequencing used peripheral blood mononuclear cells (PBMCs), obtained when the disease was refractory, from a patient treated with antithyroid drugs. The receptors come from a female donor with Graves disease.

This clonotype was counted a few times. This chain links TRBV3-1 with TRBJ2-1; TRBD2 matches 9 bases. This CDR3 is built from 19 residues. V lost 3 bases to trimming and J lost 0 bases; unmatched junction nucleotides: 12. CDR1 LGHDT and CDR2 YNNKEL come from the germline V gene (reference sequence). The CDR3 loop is CASSHSGAGGLRSYNEQFF. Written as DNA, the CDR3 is TGTGCCAGCAGCCACTCAGGAGCGGGGGGCCTCCGCTCCTACAATGAGCAGTTCTTC.

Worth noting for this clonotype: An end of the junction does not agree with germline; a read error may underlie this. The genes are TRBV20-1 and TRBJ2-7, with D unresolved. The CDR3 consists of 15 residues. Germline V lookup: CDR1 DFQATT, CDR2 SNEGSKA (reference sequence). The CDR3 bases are TGCAGTGCTAGAGATGTGGGCGGCAGTTCCTACGAGGAGTACTTC. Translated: CSARDVGGSSYEEYF.

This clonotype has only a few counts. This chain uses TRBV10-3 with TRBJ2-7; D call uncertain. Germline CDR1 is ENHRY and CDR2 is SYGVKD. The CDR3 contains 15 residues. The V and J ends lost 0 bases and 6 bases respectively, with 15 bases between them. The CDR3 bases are TGTGCCATCAGTGAGTCGTCGGACGCCAGCCCCGAGCAGTACTTC. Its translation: CAISESSDASPEQYF.

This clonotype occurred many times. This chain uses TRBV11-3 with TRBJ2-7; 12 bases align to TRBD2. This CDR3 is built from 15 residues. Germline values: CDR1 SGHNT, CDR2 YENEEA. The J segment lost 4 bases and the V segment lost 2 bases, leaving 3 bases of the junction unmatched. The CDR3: CASSLPTSGGYEQYF. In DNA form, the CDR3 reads TGTGCCAGCAGCTTACCGACTAGCGGGGGATACGAGCAGTACTTC.

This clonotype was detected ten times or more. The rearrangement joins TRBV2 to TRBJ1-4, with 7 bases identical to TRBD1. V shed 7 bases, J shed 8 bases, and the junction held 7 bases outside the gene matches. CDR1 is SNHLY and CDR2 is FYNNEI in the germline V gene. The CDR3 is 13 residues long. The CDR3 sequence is CASTMIQGEKLFF. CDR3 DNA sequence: TGTGCCAGCACCATGATACAGGGGGAAAAACTGTTTTTT. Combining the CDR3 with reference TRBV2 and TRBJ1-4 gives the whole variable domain EPEVTQTPSHQVTQMGQEVILRCVPISNHLYFYWYRQILGQKVEFLVSFYNNEISEKSEIFDDQFSVERPDGSNFTLKIRSTKLEDSAMYFCASTMIQGEKLFFGSGTQLSVL.

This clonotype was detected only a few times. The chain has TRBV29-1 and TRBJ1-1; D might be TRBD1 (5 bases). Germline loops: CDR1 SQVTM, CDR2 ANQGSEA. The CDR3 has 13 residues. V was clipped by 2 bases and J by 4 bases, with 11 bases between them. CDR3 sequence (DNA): TGCAGCGTTGAATCGGACAAGGTCACTGAAGCTTTCTTT. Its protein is CSVESDKVTEAFF.